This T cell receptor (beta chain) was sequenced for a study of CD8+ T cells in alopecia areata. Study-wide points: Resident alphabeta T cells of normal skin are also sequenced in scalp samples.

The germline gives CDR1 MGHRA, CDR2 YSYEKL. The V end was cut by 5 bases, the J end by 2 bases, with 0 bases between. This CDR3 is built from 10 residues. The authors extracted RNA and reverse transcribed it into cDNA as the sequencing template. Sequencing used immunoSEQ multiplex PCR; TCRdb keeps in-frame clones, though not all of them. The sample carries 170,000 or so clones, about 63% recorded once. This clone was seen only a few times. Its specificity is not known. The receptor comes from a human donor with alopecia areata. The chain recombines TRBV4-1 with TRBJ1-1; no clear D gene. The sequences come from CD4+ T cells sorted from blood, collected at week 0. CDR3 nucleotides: TGCGCCAGCAGCAACACTGAAGCTTTCTTT. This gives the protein CASSNTEAFF.